These 9 T cell receptor beta chains were all obtained from the same sample, sequenced in a study of blood T cell repertoires in COVID-19. The protocol was immunoSEQ multiplex PCR, while the TCRdb copy is restricted to in-frame clones and leaves out a portion. The repertoire holds fewer than 150,000 clones, with about 85% as singletons. Sequences were obtained from peripheral blood. The receptors stem from a man aged 35 to 55 with acute or convalescent COVID-19.

This clone has just a few counts. This chain joins TRBV10-3 and TRBJ1-2; D is possibly TRBD1 (5 bases). The ends were cut back, 3 bases at V and 8 bases at J, with 25 bases in the middle. Germline-derived CDR1 and CDR2 are ENHRY and SYGVKD. The CDR3 length is 17 residues. The CDR3 loop is CAISEISGAGLGGGYTF. The DNA for the CDR3 is TGTGCCATCAGTGAAATCTCCGGGGCAGGGCTCGGGGGAGGCTACACCTTC.

J is TRBJ2-3 and V is TRBV6-1, with D perhaps TRBD1 (6 bases). Germline-derived CDR1 and CDR2 are MNHNS and SASEGT. The CDR3 totals 13 residues. V lost 2 bases to trimming and J lost 4 bases, with 7 bases between them. As DNA, the CDR3 is TGTGCCAGCAGTGAATGGGGGCCAGATACGCAGTATTTT. This translates into CASSEWGPDTQYF.

The V call is TRBV6-1, the J call TRBJ2-7; TRBD1 might be the D (6 bases). The V gene lost 1 base and the J gene lost 5 bases, with 15 bases spanning the gap. The CDR3 runs to 15 residues. From germline, CDR1 is MNHNS and CDR2 SASEGT. CDR3: CASSEESLQGHEQYF. The CDR3 nucleotides read TGTGCCAGCAGTGAAGAATCGCTACAGGGACACGAGCAGTACTTC.

This clone was detected only a few times. The chain is built from TRBV4-3 and TRBJ2-7; D might be TRBD2 (5 bases). Deletions cut 0 bases from V and 1 base from J, with 10 bases between. From germline, CDR1 is LGHNA and CDR2 YSLEER. The CDR3 sequence is 15 residues long. CDR3 region: CASSQDEAGSYEQYF. The DNA for the CDR3 is TGCGCCAGCAGCCAAGACGAGGCGGGTTCCTACGAGCAGTACTTC.

The genes are TRBV19 and TRBJ1-2; no firm D call. V gave up 3 bases and J gave up 4 bases, with 9 bases separating them. The CDR3 runs to 13 residues. Germline V gene sequence: CDR1 LNHDA, CDR2 SQIVND (reference sequence). The CDR3 here is CASSISRGYGYTF. CDR3 DNA sequence: TGTGCCAGTAGTATTTCCCGAGGCTATGGCTACACCTTC. The full variable domain, in which reference TRBV19 and TRBJ1-2 provide the parts outside the CDR3, is DGGITQSPKYLFRKEGQNVTLSCEQNLNHDAMYWYRQDPGQGLRLIYYSQIVNDFQKGDIAEGYSVSREKKESFPLTVTSAQKNPTAFYLCASSISRGYGYTFGSGTRLTVV.

The V call is TRBV19, the J call TRBJ2-3; D is perhaps TRBD2 (7 bases). The CDR3 is 14 amino acids. CDR1 LNHDA and CDR2 SQIVND come from the germline V gene (reference sequence). V was clipped by 3 bases and J by 6 bases, with 13 bases between them. CDR3 region: CASSMGHGGDTQYF. The CDR3 DNA follows: TGTGCCAGTAGTATGGGACACGGGGGGGATACGCAGTATTTT. The whole variable domain, filled in from reference TRBV19 and TRBJ2-3, reads DGGITQSPKYLFRKEGQNVTLSCEQNLNHDAMYWYRQDPGQGLRLIYYSQIVNDFQKGDIAEGYSVSREKKESFPLTVTSAQKNPTAFYLCASSMGHGGDTQYFGPGTRLTVL.

The CDR3 sequence is CATRQGLGGYTF. The CDR3 DNA is TGTGCCACCCGACAGGGGCTGGGCGGCTACACCTTC. The rearrangement links TRBV6-5 to TRBJ1-2; 8 bases line up with TRBD1. The V gene end was trimmed by 10 bases and the J gene end by 8 bases; junction bases not matched to a gene: 9. Germline CDR1 and CDR2: MNHEY and SVGAGI. The CDR3 contains 12 residues.

Written as DNA, the CDR3 is TGTGCCAGCAGTGAAGGGACAGGGGGCCACAATGAGCAGTTCTTC. Translated, it gives CASSEGTGGHNEQFF. The rearrangement uses TRBV6-1 and TRBJ2-1; 11 bases line up with TRBD1. The trim removed 1 base at V and 5 bases at J, leaving 1 base unmatched. The CDR3 runs 15 residues. The germline V gene encodes CDR1 MNHNS and CDR2 SASEGT.

The chain uses TRBV29-1 and TRBJ2-3; TRBD1 agrees at 10 bases. This CDR3 contains 15 residues. The trim removed 5 bases at V and 6 bases at J, leaving 11 bases unmatched. Germline CDR1 reads SQVTM; CDR2 reads ANQGSEA. CDR3 nucleotide sequence: TGCAGCGTTAGCGGGACAGGGGCGAGGGTGGATACGCAGTATTTT. Its protein is CSVSGTGARVDTQYF.